This is a list of T cell receptor beta chains from one sample in a study of cytomegalovirus exposure and HLA in healthy donors. Clones were read by immunoSEQ multiplex PCR, and TCRdb kept only the in-frame ones, dropping some. The sample carries about 280,000 clones, roughly 90% recorded once. Sequencing used PBMCs. The source of these receptors is a woman between 18 and 30 years old in good health and CMV-seronegative. CDR3s include the opening cysteine and the closing phenylalanine or tryptophan. D genes are given only for firm matches. Clone size is shown for a subset of rows, as once, few, many or a class of expanded clone.

clone size	D gene	V gene	J gene	CDR3 protein	CDR3 DNA
NA	TRBD1	TRBV30	TRBJ1-5	CAWSRNRGHQPQHF	TGTGCCTGGAGTCGTAACAGGGGCCATCAGCCCCAGCATTTT
few	NA	TRBV30	TRBJ2-3	CAWKASGGTQYF	TGTGCCTGGAAAGCTAGTGGGGGGACGCAGTATTTT
NA	NA	TRBV7-9	TRBJ1-6	CASSSGDTIYNSPLHF	TGTGCCAGCAGCTCCGGGGACACAATTTATAATTCACCCCTCCACTTT
NA	NA	TRBV7-9	TRBJ2-6	CASSPGVGANVLTF	TGTGCCAGCAGTCCAGGGGTCGGGGCCAACGTCCTGACTTTC
NA	TRBD1	TRBV2	TRBJ1-2	CANRQGMEYGYTF	TGTGCCAACCGACAGGGAATGGAATATGGCTACACCTTC
few	NA	TRBV27	TRBJ2-7	CASSLQGQGYEQYF	TGTGCCAGCAGTTTACAGGGGCAGGGGTACGAGCAGTACTTC
NA	NA	TRBV5-1	TRBJ1-3	CASSLAGDTIYF	TGCGCCAGCAGCTTGGCCGGTGACACCATATATTTT
NA	TRBD2	TRBV5-4	TRBJ2-2	CASSLDLGLAGTGELFF	TGTGCCAGCAGCTTGGACCTGGGACTAGCGGGCACCGGGGAGCTGTTTTTT
NA	NA	TRBV20-1	TRBJ2-3	CSARGPDTQYF	TGCAGTGCTCGAGGGCCGGATACGCAGTATTTT
NA	TRBD1	TRBV13	TRBJ1-2	CASSLEPTGGRHGYTF	TGTGCCAGCAGCTTAGAACCCACAGGGGGCAGGCATGGCTACACCTTC